Shown below are 32 T cell receptor beta chains from a single sample sequenced in a study of cytomegalovirus exposure and HLA in healthy donors. The PCR made use of 60 Vbeta and 13 Jbeta primers. Some clones are missing from TCRdb's copy, which holds only in-frame ones; the method was immunoSEQ multiplex PCR. Of about 160,000 clones listed, 75% to 80% are singletons. The specimen sequenced was PBMCs. These receptors were taken from a woman aged 40 to 50 in good health and CMV-seronegative.

The chain carries TRBV9 and TRBJ1-2; 12 bases are a match to TRBD1. Germline assignment: CDR1 SGDLS and CDR2 YYNGEE. V gave up 4 bases and J gave up 4 bases; unmatched junction bases: 8. The CDR3 length is 16 residues. The CDR3 coding sequence is TGTGCCAGCAGCCCGGGGACAGGGGGCTCTGGCTATGGCTACACCTTC. Its translation: CASSPGTGGSGYGYTF.

This clone has only a few counts. The genes are TRBV5-1 and TRBJ1-3, with a weak D call TRBD1 (6 bases). Trimming took off 4 bases at V and 0 bases at J, with 20 bases between the two ends. Germline V gives CDR1 SGHRS, CDR2 YFSETQ. This CDR3 is 18 amino acids long. CDR3 in DNA: TGCGCCAGCAGCCCCCACCGAGCGGGGGCCAACTCTGGAAACACCATATATTTT. Amino acids: CASSPHRAGANSGNTIYF.

The V and J genes are TRBV14 and TRBJ2-7; D call uncertain. Germline assignment: CDR1 SGHDN and CDR2 FVKESK. Deletions cut 1 base from V and 9 bases from J, with 10 bases between. The CDR3 consists of 12 residues. CDR3 coding DNA: TGTGCCAGCAGCCAAGGCCGGGTATGGCAGTACTTC. Amino acids: CASSQGRVWQYF.

V gene TRBV27 combines with J gene TRBJ1-5, with D maybe TRBD1 (6 bases). Looked up from germline, CDR1 is MNHEY and CDR2 is SMNVEV (reference sequence). Trimming took 2 bases from V and 4 from J, leaving 9 bases between them. This CDR3 has 14 residues. The CDR3 is CASSLGTGNQPQHF. In DNA form, the CDR3 reads TGTGCCAGCAGTTTAGGCACAGGGAATCAGCCCCAGCATTTT.

V gene TRBV5-1 combines with J gene TRBJ2-7; 7 positions agree with TRBD1. The V gene's germline CDR1 is SGHRS and CDR2 YFSETQ. Losses at the gene ends were 4 bases for V and 1 base for J; bases not matched to a gene: 5. The CDR3 has 14 residues. This CDR3 reads CASSRGQESYEQYF. The CDR3 region has the DNA TGCGCCAGCAGCCGCGGACAGGAGTCCTACGAGCAGTACTTC. Based on the CDR3 plus reference TRBV5-1 and TRBJ2-7, the full variable domain is KAGVTQTPRYLIKTRGQQVTLSCSPISGHRSVSWYQQTPGQGLQFLFEYFSETQRNKGNFPGRFSGRQFSNSRSEMNVSTLELGDSALYLCASSRGQESYEQYFGPGTRLTVT.

J is TRBJ1-1 and V is TRBV9; D remains unclear. CDR1 SGDLS and CDR2 YYNGEE come from the germline V gene. The ends were cut back, 2 bases at V and 1 base at J, with 9 bases in the middle. The CDR3 runs 14 residues. The CDR3 loop is CASSVSGGNTEAFF. DNA for the CDR3: TGTGCCAGCAGCGTTTCCGGCGGGAACACTGAAGCTTTCTTT.

The chain is built from TRBV4-1 and TRBJ1-2; TRBD1 aligns across 7 bases. Germline CDR1 and CDR2: MGHRA and YSYEKL. This CDR3 is 14 amino acids long. Germline trimming cut 4 bases from V and 11 bases from J; bases unmatched to any gene: 13. The CDR3 sequence: CASSPPQNLRGYTF. In nucleotides, the CDR3 is TGCGCCAGCAGCCCACCACAGAATCTCAGGGGGTACACCTTC.

The V gene is TRBV5-6, the J gene TRBJ2-2; 12 nucleotides match TRBD1. With V trimmed by 0 bases and J by 7 bases, 7 bases remained unmatched. The CDR3 consists of 17 residues. The germline V gene has CDR1 SGHDT and CDR2 YYEEEE. For the CDR3, the DNA is TGTGCCAGCAGCTTGGCACCGGGACAGGGGGCATTCGGGGAGCTGTTTTTT. Amino acid sequence: CASSLAPGQGAFGELFF.

The J gene is TRBJ1-4, the V gene TRBV6-5, with D hard to call. The CDR3 contains 14 residues. CDR1 is MNHEY and CDR2 is SVGAGI in the germline V gene. V was clipped by 8 bases and J by 7 bases, with 17 bases between them. The CDR3 region is CASRGSSWGEKLFF. Written as DNA, the CDR3 is TGTGCCAGCCGAGGGAGTTCCTGGGGTGAAAAACTGTTTTTT.

CDR3 DNA sequence: TGCGCCGGTAGGACAGGCGCGAACACTGAAGCTTTCTTT. This encodes CAGRTGANTEAFF. This chain connects TRBV5-1 to TRBJ1-1, with 7 bases that match TRBD1. The CDR3 extends over 13 amino acids. With 10 bases clipped from V and 1 base from J, the junction kept 7 bases outside the gene matches. The germline CDR1 and CDR2 sequences are SGHRS and YFSETQ.

The V call is TRBV11-2, the J call TRBJ2-7; a possible D gene is TRBD2 (6 bases). Trimming cost V 5 bases and J 6 bases, with 17 bases left between them. Germline loops: CDR1 SGHAT, CDR2 FQNNGV. This CDR3 is 14 amino acids long. DNA of the CDR3: TGTGCCAGCAGCCTTATCCGCGGGGCTGGCGAGCAGTACTTC. The encoded protein is CASSLIRGAGEQYF. Full variable domain (remainder filled in from reference TRBV11-2 and TRBJ2-7): EAGVAQSPRYKIIEKRQSVAFWCNPISGHATLYWYQQILGQGPKLLIQFQNNGVVDDSQLPKDRFSAERLKGVDSTLKIQPAKLEDSAVYLCASSLIRGAGEQYFGPGTRLTVT.

This clone was counted between two and nine times. CDR3 bases: TGTGCCAGCAGTACAGGGGGCACTGAAGCTTTCTTT. Translated, it gives CASSTGGTEAFF. V and J are TRBV6-5 and TRBJ1-1; 8 bases map to TRBD1. The germline V gene has CDR1 MNHEY and CDR2 SVGAGI. This CDR3 has 12 amino acids. V was pared by 5 bases and J by 4 bases, with 0 bases of the junction left unmatched.

The chain is built from TRBV5-1 and TRBJ1-2; TRBD1 might be the D (6 bases). The germline gives CDR1 SGHRS, CDR2 YFSETQ. V lost 0 bases to trimming and J lost 6 bases, with 21 bases between them. The CDR3 has 17 residues. The DNA of the CDR3 is TGCGCCAGCAGCTTGGTTGGGCAATATTCGGCAGGGGATGGCTACACCTTC. It specifies CASSLVGQYSAGDGYTF.

This clone was recorded once. V and J are TRBV5-1 and TRBJ2-1, with TRBD2 matching over 7 bases. This CDR3 contains 16 residues. The V gene's germline CDR1 is SGHRS and CDR2 YFSETQ. V was pared by 2 bases and J by 6 bases, with 11 bases of the junction left unmatched. CDR3: CASSFRAGGIGNEQFF. DNA of the CDR3: TGCGCCAGCAGCTTTCGGGCCGGGGGGATCGGCAATGAGCAGTTCTTC.

This clone was picked up a small number of times. V and J are TRBV28 and TRBJ2-5, with 11 positions matching TRBD2. The V and J ends lost 8 bases and 5 bases, in that order; junction bases with no gene match: 10. Germline V CDR1 and CDR2: MDHEN, SYDVKM. The CDR3 totals 15 residues. The CDR3 nucleotides read TGTGCCAGCCTTTCGACTAGCGGGGCCAGGGAGACCCAGTACTTC. This translates into CASLSTSGARETQYF.

The rearrangement uses TRBV15 and TRBJ2-7; 12 bases align to TRBD1. The ends lost 5 bases at V and 7 bases at J; junction bases unmatched: 15. The length of the CDR3 is 17 residues. Germline V CDR1 and CDR2: LNHNV, YYDKDF (reference sequence). This chain's CDR3 is CATSSGQGAAITREQYF. CDR3 coding DNA: TGTGCCACCAGCTCGGGACAGGGGGCCGCCATTACTAGGGAGCAGTACTTC.

The chain has TRBV4-2 and TRBJ2-7; 10 bases are shared with TRBD2. This CDR3 is 15 amino acids long. V shed 5 bases, J shed 2 bases, and the junction held 6 bases outside the gene matches. Per the germline V gene, CDR1 is LGHNA and CDR2 is YNFKEQ. CDR3 region: CASSENSGGTYEQYF. The CDR3 coding sequence is TGTGCCAGCAGCGAGAATAGCGGGGGGACCTACGAGCAGTACTTC.

The rearrangement links TRBV5-1 to TRBJ1-1, with D possibly being TRBD1 (6 bases). The CDR3 runs to 13 residues. Trimming removed 4 bases from V and 5 bases from J, with 12 bases in between. Germline V lookup: CDR1 SGHRS, CDR2 YFSETQ. The CDR3 nucleotides read TGCGCCAGCAGCCCTTGGACAGATACTGAAGCTTTCTTT. Translating it yields CASSPWTDTEAFF.

The V call is TRBV5-4, the J call TRBJ1-1; 7 bases match TRBD1. This CDR3 contains 15 residues. J was trimmed by 0 bases and V by 0 bases; bases with no gene match: 2. CDR1 and CDR2 (germline): SGHNT, YYREEE (reference sequence). The chain's CDR3 is CASSLETGMNTEAFF. For the CDR3, the DNA is TGTGCCAGCAGCTTGGAGACAGGGATGAACACTGAAGCTTTCTTT.

This CDR3 reads CASSTGQVPYEQYF. The CDR3 nucleotides read TGTGCCAGTAGTACGGGACAGGTGCCCTACGAGCAGTACTTC. This chain connects TRBV19 to TRBJ2-7, with TRBD1 identical over 8 bases. The V segment lost 4 bases and the J segment 2 bases; nucleotides outside the gene matches: 4. Germline CDR1 is LNHDA and CDR2 is SQIVND (reference sequence). This CDR3 region has 14 residues.

This clone has a single count. The V and J genes are TRBV19 and TRBJ1-6; D is ambiguous. Per germline, CDR1 LNHDA and CDR2 SQIVND (reference sequence). CDR3 size: 13 residues. V gave up 3 bases and J gave up 8 bases, with 8 bases separating them. The CDR3 nucleotides read TGTGCCAGTAGTATGCACGGGGATTCACCCCTCCACTTT. As protein: CASSMHGDSPLHF.

This chain uses TRBV5-1 with TRBJ2-5; 10 nucleotides align to TRBD1. The CDR3 is 15 residues long. Germline assignment: CDR1 SGHRS and CDR2 YFSETQ. The trim removed 4 bases at V and 5 bases at J, leaving 8 bases unmatched. As DNA, the CDR3 is TGCGCCAGCAGCACCGGACAGGGGGGGACGGAGACCCAGTACTTC. Translated, it gives CASSTGQGGTETQYF.

The V gene is TRBV6-5, the J gene TRBJ1-3; no definite D call. Germline CDR1 reads MNHEY; CDR2 reads SVGAGI. V was cut by 8 bases and J by 1 base, with 9 bases left in between. This CDR3 is 13 amino acids long. CDR3 in amino acids: CASQRTSGNTIYF. The CDR3 DNA follows: TGTGCCAGCCAGCGGACTTCTGGAAACACCATATATTTT.

The chain combines TRBV6-6 with TRBJ2-5; D call uncertain. The CDR3 is 13 residues long. From germline, CDR1 is MNHNY and CDR2 SVGAGI (reference sequence). V lost 6 bases, J lost 2 bases, and 10 bases lay in between. In DNA form, the CDR3 reads TGTGCCAGCAGAATCGCCGGGCAAGAGACCCAGTACTTC. Protein: CASRIAGQETQYF.

The V gene is TRBV10-3, the J gene TRBJ1-6; the match to TRBD1 covers 11 bases. This CDR3 comprises 18 residues. Trimming took 5 bases from V and 0 from J; bases not matched to a gene: 6. CDR1 and CDR2 from the germline V gene are ENHRY and SYGVKD. The CDR3: CAISPGQGVSSYNSPLHF. CDR3 nucleotides: TGTGCCATCAGTCCGGGACAGGGGGTTAGCTCCTATAATTCACCCCTCCACTTT.

CDR3 in DNA: TGTGCCAGCACCAACAGGGGGCTCACTGAAGCTTTCTTT. Its translation: CASTNRGLTEAFF. V usage is TRBV6-6 and J usage is TRBJ1-1; TRBD1 matches 9 bases. The CDR3 runs 13 residues. The germline gives CDR1 MNHNY, CDR2 SVGAGI (reference sequence). Trimming removed 7 bases from V and 4 bases from J; junction bases left unmatched: 4.

The rearrangement links TRBV2 to TRBJ1-3, with D possibly matching TRBD1 (6 bases). Trimming pared 3 bases from V and 0 bases from J, leaving 12 bases between. The CDR3 totals 16 residues. The germline gives CDR1 SNHLY, CDR2 FYNNEI. CDR3 DNA: TGTGCCAGCAGTGATCCGGGACAATACTCTGGAAACACCATATATTTT. Its translation is CASSDPGQYSGNTIYF. The full variable domain, rest sourced from reference TRBV2 and TRBJ1-3, is EPEVTQTPSHQVTQMGQEVILRCVPISNHLYFYWYRQILGQKVEFLVSFYNNEISEKSEIFDDQFSVERPDGSNFTLKIRSTKLEDSAMYFCASSDPGQYSGNTIYFGEGSWLTVV.

As regards this clone: Other DNA sequences of this sample code for an identical CDR3. The chain employs TRBV7-8 and TRBJ1-2; a weak D match, TRBD1 (5 bases). The V gene lost 1 base and the J gene lost 3 bases, with 6 bases spanning the gap. This CDR3 is built from 13 residues. Germline CDR1 reads SGHVS; CDR2 reads FQNEAQ. Written as DNA, the CDR3 is TGTGCCAGCAGCTTAGGCAGGGACTATGGCTACACCTTC. The encoded protein is CASSLGRDYGYTF. Together with reference TRBV7-8 and TRBJ1-2, the CDR3 gives the full variable domain: GAGVSQSPRYKVAKRGQDVALRCDPISGHVSLFWYQQALGQGPEFLTYFQNEAQLDKSGLPSDRFFAERPEGSVSTLKIQRTQQEDSAVYLCASSLGRDYGYTFGSGTRLTVV.

The rearrangement joins TRBV9 to TRBJ1-1; D gene uncertain. Germline CDR1 reads SGDLS; CDR2 reads YYNGEE. Trimming pared 2 bases from V and 6 bases from J, leaving 17 bases between. There are 15 residues in the CDR3. The CDR3 DNA sequence: TGTGCCAGCAGCGTCCGTCCTAGCCCGGGCCCTGAAGCTTTCTTT. Translating gives CASSVRPSPGPEAFF.

J is TRBJ2-1 and V is TRBV7-9, with D perhaps TRBD2 (6 bases). CDR1 is SEHNR and CDR2 is FQNEAQ in the germline V gene (reference sequence). Trimming cost V 5 bases and J 0 bases, with 11 bases left between them. The CDR3 runs to 15 residues. The CDR3 region is CASSTSGSSYNEQFF. In DNA form, the CDR3 reads TGTGCCAGCAGCACCTCCGGGAGCTCCTACAATGAGCAGTTCTTC.

This rearrangement joins TRBV15 to TRBJ1-5, with TRBD1 identical over 11 bases. The CDR3 is made up of 18 amino acids. Germline assignment: CDR1 LNHNV and CDR2 YYDKDF (reference sequence). V shed 3 bases and J 2 bases; nucleotides not matched to a gene: 9. The CDR3 coding sequence is TGTGCCACCAGCAGGGCGGGACAGGGGGTTGTTGGCAATCAGCCCCAGCATTTT. Amino acids: CATSRAGQGVVGNQPQHF.

The rearrangement links TRBV4-1 to TRBJ1-2; D not resolved. V lost 4 bases and J 3 bases, leaving 6 bases between the germline ends. The CDR3 totals 12 residues. The germline CDR1 and CDR2 sequences are MGHRA and YSYEKL. The CDR3 DNA follows: TGCGCCAGCAGCCGGGGAGACTATGGCTACACCTTC. Its translation: CASSRGDYGYTF.